This is a list of T cell receptor beta chains from one sample in a study of T cells in Graves' hyperthyroidism and ophthalmopathy. Each CDR3 protein gets one entry after TCRdb re-called the multiplex PCR reads with MiXCR. The table has 500,000 to 750,000 distinct CDR3 sequences, more than 45% seen once. The source material was peripheral blood or thyroid tissue (not recorded which). The receptor source for this set is a woman in her late teens or twenties with Graves' hyperthyroidism. The CDR3 runs from the conserved cysteine through the conserved F or W. Each record gives: clone size, J gene, V gene, D gene, CDR3 DNA, CDR3 protein. A D gene is named only where the DNA matches it firmly. Expanded clones are given a class, and other clones once, few, many or no size at all.

>few|TRBJ2-1|TRBV24-1|TRBD2
TGTGCCACCAGTGACCCGGGACTAGCGGGGCACAATGAGCAGTTCTTC
CATSDPGLAGHNEQFF
>many|TRBJ2-2|TRBV6-5|-
TGTGCCAGCAGTGTTTACACCGGGGAGCTGTTTTTT
CASSVYTGELFF
>many|TRBJ2-7|TRBV5-8|TRBD1
TGTGCCAGCAGCTCGACAGGGGCCAACGAGCAGTACTTC
CASSSTGANEQYF
>once|TRBJ1-6|TRBV10-3|TRBD1
TGTGCCAGCAGCTTGGGGGCCCCCGGACAGGGTTCACCCCTCCACTTT
CASSLGAPGQGSPLHF
>few|TRBJ2-7|TRBV27|TRBD2
TGTGCCAGCAGTCCCCGGGCTAGCGGGAGTACCTACGAGCAGTACTTC
CASSPRASGSTYEQYF
>many|TRBJ2-7|TRBV4-1|TRBD1
TGCGCCAGCAGCCAAGAACACAGGGGGCAGAACGAGCAGTACTTC
CASSQEHRGQNEQYF
>-|TRBJ1-2|TRBV10-3|-
TGTGCCATCAGTGACCCTTCAGGGCCCTCTGGAAACACCTTC
CAISDPSGPSGNTF
>many|TRBJ2-7|TRBV12-3/TRBV12-4|-
TGTGCCAGCAGTTTAGTGTCAGGCCTCAGGGAGCAGTACTTC
CASSLVSGLREQYF
>-|TRBJ2-5|TRBV10-3|TRBD2
TGTGCCATCAGCGGGACTAGCGGGGTCCAAGAGACCCAGTACTTC
CAISGTSGVQETQYF
>many|TRBJ1-2|TRBV12-5|-
TGTGCTAGTGGTTTGGTACCGGCGGACGGCTACACCTTC
CASGLVPADGYTF
>-|TRBJ1-5|TRBV20-1|-
TGCAGTGCCAGCTCACCATTCAGCAATCAGCCCCAGCATTTT
CSASSPFSNQPQHF
>-|TRBJ2-1|TRBV2|TRBD2
TGTGCCAGCAGTAGGACTAGCGGGTCCTACAATGAGCAGTTCTTC
CASSRTSGSYNEQFF
>-|TRBJ2-7|TRBV19|TRBD1
TGTGCCAGTAGTATAGGGGCAGGGGGCATGGACGAGCAGTACTTC
CASSIGAGGMDEQYF
>once|TRBJ1-5|TRBV10-3|-
TGTGCCATCAGTGAGTCTCGGCCTAGCGGGAGAAGAGAGACCCAGCATTTT
CAISESRPSGRRETQHF
>-|TRBJ1-1|TRBV10-3|TRBD1
TGTGCCATCAGTGAGGGTCGGGACAGGTCGAGAGCTTTCTTT
CAISEGRDRSRAFF
>many|TRBJ2-7|TRBV5-8|-
TGTGCCAGCAGCTTGTTCGGGGAGCAGTACTTC
CASSLFGEQYF
>-|TRBJ2-7|TRBV2|TRBD2
TGTGCCAGCTCCGGACTAGCGTTCTCCTACGAGCAGTACTTC
CASSGLAFSYEQYF
>many|TRBJ2-7|TRBV12-5|-
TGTGCTAGTGGTTTGGTAACCGGCTACGAGCAGTACTTC
CASGLVTGYEQYF
>few|TRBJ2-3|TRBV9|-
TGTGCCAGCAGCGTAGAGCCAGATACGCAGTATTTT
CASSVEPDTQYF
>many|TRBJ2-7|TRBV20-1|-
TGCAGTGCTAGAGCCACTAGCAGAACCTACGAGCAGTACTTC
CSARATSRTYEQYF
>many|TRBJ1-5|TRBV19|TRBD1
TGTGCCAGTAGTTTTCTGACAGGGGGCAATCAGCCCCAGCATTTT
CASSFLTGGNQPQHF
>many|TRBJ1-5|TRBV4-1|-
TGCGCCAGCAGCTTATCTGGGGGGGCGGATCAGCCCCAGCATTTT
CASSLSGGADQPQHF
>-|TRBJ2-2|TRBV6-1|-
TGTGCCAGCAGTGACCTGGGGCGGCGTGGCGGGGAGCTGTTTTTT
CASSDLGRRGGELFF
>many|TRBJ1-1|TRBV9|TRBD1
TGTGCCAGCAGCGTCGGAGGGGGCTGGAACACTGAAGCTTTCTTT
CASSVGGGWNTEAFF
>many|TRBJ2-1|TRBV2|TRBD2
TGTGCCAGCAGTGAAGGTCTAGCGGGTGGTCGGCAGTTCTTC
CASSEGLAGGRQFF
>-|TRBJ1-5|TRBV6-1|-
TGTGCCGGCAGCGAGGATAGCAATCAGCCCCAGCATTTT
CAGSEDSNQPQHF
>many|TRBJ1-5|TRBV12-3/TRBV12-4|-
TGTGCCAGCAGTCCCTCGTATAATCAGCCCCAGCATTTT
CASSPSYNQPQHF
>once|TRBJ1-2|TRBV6-5|-
TGTGCCAGCAGTAACTCCGGGGGGAACTATGGCTACACCTTC
CASSNSGGNYGYTF
>many|TRBJ1-1|TRBV6-1|TRBD1
TGTGCCACCCGGACAGGGTTGACTGAAGCTTTCTTT
CATRTGLTEAFF
>-|TRBJ2-5|TRBV11-2|-
TGTGCCAGCAGCTCTTACAACAGGGACCAAGAGACCCAGTACTTC
CASSSYNRDQETQYF
>-|TRBJ2-7|TRBV7-6|TRBD1
TGTGCCAGCAGCCTCGGGACAGGGGCCAACGAGCAGTACTTC
CASSLGTGANEQYF
>many|TRBJ1-6|TRBV5-1|TRBD1
TGCGCCAGCAGCTTGGATGGACAGGGATGGTCACCCCTCCACTTT
CASSLDGQGWSPLHF
>many|TRBJ2-3|TRBV10-3|TRBD2
TGTGCCATCAGTGAATGGCTAGCGGAGACTACGCAGTATTTT
CAISEWLAETTQYF